This TCR beta chain is drawn from a study of blood T cell repertoires in COVID-19. TCRdb's table, derived via immunoSEQ multiplex PCR, lists solely in-frame clones and lacks some. The sample yields approximately 260,000 clones, roughly nine tenths seen once. The sequencing input was PBMCs or T cells enriched from blood (not recorded which). The sequence came from an older woman who had recovered from COVID-19.

The CDR3 DNA reads as TGTGCCAGCAGACACCGGGTGCCCCAGCATTTT. Residues: CASRHRVPQHF. The V and J genes are TRBV3-1 (or the pseudogene TRBV3-2) and TRBJ1-5, with no clear D. Trimming shortened V by 6 bases and J by 9 bases, and 9 bases separated the two germline ends. In germline, CDR1 is LGHDT, CDR2 YNNKEL (reference sequence). There are 11 residues in the CDR3.